Listed below are T cell receptor beta chains from one sample, sequenced in a study of blood T cell repertoires in COVID-19. The method was immunoSEQ multiplex PCR; TCRdb's version includes in-frame clones alone and lacks a portion of them. Of approximately 170,000 clones in the sample, roughly nine tenths were seen once. Material for sequencing was peripheral blood. The receptors originated from a woman in her 70s with acute or convalescent COVID-19. Each CDR3 is given with its conserved first and last residue. D genes are given only for firm matches. Some rows mark clone size as missing; the rest say once, few, many or name a class of expanded clone.

j_gene,abundance,d_gene,v_gene,CDR3aa,CDR3nt
TRBJ1-4,.,TRBD1,TRBV28,CASSGRTGVGEKLFF,TGTGCCAGCAGTGGACGGACAGGTGTTGGGGAAAAACTGTTTTTT
TRBJ1-5,.,.,TRBV5-8,CASSLRWGGDRPQHF,TGTGCCAGCAGCTTGAGGTGGGGGGGGGATCGGCCCCAGCATTTT
TRBJ1-2,.,.,TRBV5-1,CASSLVSDTPTGTF,TGCGCCAGCAGCTTGGTCTCTGACACACCGACGGGGACCTTC
TRBJ1-5,.,.,TRBV21-1,CASSKRRKGGGKYSNQPQHF,TGTGCCAGCAGCAAAAGAAGGAAAGGGGGGGGAAAGTATAGCAATCAGCCCCAGCATTTT
TRBJ1-1,.,.,TRBV7-5,CARSPSGPFMNTEAFF,TGTGCCAGAAGCCCGTCTGGGCCGTTCATGAACACTGAAGCTTTCTTT
TRBJ1-4,.,TRBD1,TRBV3-1/TRBV3-2,CASSESGTGNEKLFF,TGTGCCAGCAGTGAGTCTGGGACAGGGAATGAAAAACTGTTTTTT
TRBJ1-5,.,.,TRBV4-3,CASSQDLRGGNQPQHF,TGCGCCAGCAGCCAAGATCTAAGGGGAGGGAATCAGCCCCAGCATTTT
TRBJ1-2,.,.,TRBV19,CASSSGTMYGYTF,TGTGCCAGTAGCTCCGGGACAATGTATGGCTACACCTTC
TRBJ1-4,.,TRBD1,TRBV18,CASSRDRDEKLFF,TGTGCCAGCTCAAGAGACAGGGATGAAAAACTGTTTTTT
TRBJ1-1,few,.,TRBV20-1,CSASVGGHTEAFF,TGCAGTGCTAGTGTCGGGGGGCACACTGAAGCTTTCTTT
TRBJ1-5,.,.,TRBV4-3,CASSQDRGVGNQPQHF,TGCGCCAGCAGCCAAGATCGAGGTGTTGGCAATCAGCCCCAGCATTTT
TRBJ2-5,few,.,TRBV5-5,CASSFTGIQETQYF,TGTGCCAGCAGCTTCACCGGGATCCAAGAGACCCAGTACTTC
TRBJ2-7,once,.,TRBV11-2,CASSLSGKVYEQYF,TGTGCCAGCAGCTTATCAGGGAAAGTCTACGAGCAGTACTTC
TRBJ1-1,.,.,TRBV5-1,CASRVEGTMNTEAFF,TGCGCCAGCAGAGTGGAGGGGACCATGAACACTGAAGCTTTCTTT
TRBJ1-5,.,TRBD1,TRBV5-8,CASSPGQGMFGSNQPQHF,TGTGCCAGCAGCCCGGGACAGGGGATGTTTGGTAGCAATCAGCCCCAGCATTTT
TRBJ2-1,.,TRBD2,TRBV5-1,CASSFTGLAEYNEQFF,TGCGCCAGCAGCTTTACCGGACTAGCGGAATACAATGAGCAGTTCTTC
TRBJ1-1,.,TRBD1,TRBV5-4,CASSLGQGPEAFF,TGTGCCAGCAGCTTGGGACAGGGCCCTGAAGCTTTCTTT
TRBJ2-7,.,TRBD1,TRBV4-3,CASSQGLGQAYEQYF,TGCGCCAGCAGCCAAGGCCTGGGACAGGCCTACGAGCAGTACTTC
TRBJ1-6,.,.,TRBV6-6,CASSGQGNSPLHF,TGTGCCAGCAGCGGGCAGGGGAATTCACCCCTCCACTTT
TRBJ1-2,few,.,TRBV5-5,CASSLERRQGPHLF,TGTGCCAGCAGCTTGGAAAGACGGCAGGGGCCACACCTCTTC
TRBJ2-5,.,TRBD2,TRBV7-6,CASSSRLADHQETQYF,TGTGCCAGCAGCTCCAGACTAGCGGACCACCAAGAGACCCAGTACTTC
TRBJ1-1,.,.,TRBV7-2,CASSQDRTEAFF,TGTGCCAGCAGCCAAGACAGGACTGAAGCTTTCTTT
TRBJ2-3,.,.,TRBV4-3,CASSQGARVSSTDTQYF,TGCGCCAGCAGCCAAGGGGCGAGGGTTTCTAGCACAGATACGCAGTATTTT
TRBJ1-5,.,.,TRBV6-5,CASSTTGQSNQPQHF,TGTGCCAGCAGCACAACAGGACAGAGTAATCAGCCCCAGCATTTT
TRBJ1-3,.,TRBD1,TRBV7-2,CASSLGQLDTIYF,TGTGCCAGCAGCCTGGGACAGCTAGACACCATATATTTT
TRBJ2-1,.,.,TRBV6-2/TRBV6-3,CASSQHRDHEQFF,TGTGCCAGCAGCCAACACAGGGATCATGAGCAGTTCTTC
TRBJ2-1,few,.,TRBV28,CASSFRYNEQFF,TGTGCCAGCAGTTTCCGTTACAATGAGCAGTTCTTC
TRBJ1-2,few,TRBD1,TRBV30,CAWRTGAVHGYTF,TGTGCCTGGCGGACAGGGGCCGTCCATGGCTACACCTTC
TRBJ1-6,.,.,TRBV28,CASSLMRADLNSPLHF,TGTGCCAGCAGTTTAATGAGGGCAGACCTTAATTCACCCCTCCACTTT
TRBJ1-2,.,.,TRBV29-1,CSVEVGRSIF,TGCAGCGTTGAAGTAGGCAGGTCGATCTTC
TRBJ2-7,.,TRBD2,TRBV7-9,CASSWGLAGTDEQYF,TGTGCCAGCAGCTGGGGACTAGCGGGAACGGACGAGCAGTACTTC
TRBJ1-6,.,TRBD1,TRBV19,CASTPTGGLNSPLHF,TGTGCCAGTACCCCGACAGGGGGATTAAATTCACCCCTCCACTTT
TRBJ2-7,.,TRBD2,TRBV5-4,CASSSSGLAGGHEQYF,TGTGCCAGCAGCTCGTCCGGACTAGCGGGGGGACACGAGCAGTACTTC
TRBJ2-5,few,.,TRBV30,CAWSRDNQETQYF,TGTGCCTGGAGTCGGGACAATCAAGAGACCCAGTACTTC
TRBJ2-2,.,.,TRBV5-1,CASTKGDTGELFF,TGCGCCAGTACCAAGGGGGACACCGGGGAGCTGTTTTTT
TRBJ1-1,.,.,TRBV28,CASSLGGTAYAFF,TGTGCCAGCAGCTTGGGGGGAACGGCGTACGCTTTCTTT
TRBJ1-1,.,TRBD1,TRBV6-5,CASSLTGGETEAFF,TGTGCCAGCAGCTTGACAGGGGGCGAGACTGAAGCTTTCTTT
TRBJ1-1,.,TRBD1,TRBV24-1,CATSGGGNTEAFF,TGTGCCACCAGTGGAGGGGGCAACACTGAAGCTTTCTTT
TRBJ1-2,.,TRBD1,TRBV28,CASSWGQETYGYTF,TGTGCCAGCAGTTGGGGACAGGAAACATATGGCTACACCTTC
TRBJ2-1,.,TRBD2,TRBV5-4,CASSELAGGYNEQFF,TGTGCCAGCAGCGAGCTAGCGGGGGGCTACAATGAGCAGTTCTTC
TRBJ1-1,.,.,TRBV7-9,CASSLFASIIEPNTEAFF,TGTGCCAGCAGCCTTTTCGCCTCCATAATAGAGCCCAACACTGAAGCTTTCTTT
TRBJ2-3,.,TRBD2,TRBV7-9,CASSRTSGAADTQYF,TGTGCCAGCAGCCGGACTAGCGGGGCAGCAGATACGCAGTATTTT
TRBJ2-7,.,.,TRBV12-3/TRBV12-4,CASSTGTNYEQYF,TGTGCCAGCAGTACCGGGACAAACTACGAGCAGTACTTC
TRBJ1-1,.,.,TRBV7-2,CASSFHAPGMNTEAFF,TGTGCCAGCAGCTTTCACGCCCCGGGGATGAACACTGAAGCTTTCTTT
TRBJ2-1,once,.,TRBV28,CASSLKKPGQRNEQFF,TGTGCCAGCAGTTTAAAAAAGCCAGGACAGCGTAATGAGCAGTTCTTC
TRBJ1-4,.,.,TRBV4-3,CASSQEGAPGEKLFF,TGCGCCAGCAGCCAAGAAGGGGCCCCTGGAGAAAAACTGTTTTTT
TRBJ1-5,.,TRBD1,TRBV6-5,CASRAGGSNQPQHF,TGTGCCAGCAGGGCAGGGGGCTCGAATCAGCCCCAGCATTTT
TRBJ2-2,.,TRBD2,TRBV9,CASTLSGRADGELFF,TGTGCCAGCACCCTAAGCGGGAGGGCCGACGGGGAGCTGTTTTTT
TRBJ2-7,.,TRBD1,TRBV15,CATSRGQGGYEQYF,TGTGCCACCAGCAGAGGACAGGGGGGCTACGAGCAGTACTTC
TRBJ2-3,.,TRBD2,TRBV10-3,CAIRSGDISTDTQYF,TGTGCCATCCGGAGCGGGGATATTAGCACAGATACGCAGTATTTT
TRBJ1-2,.,TRBD1,TRBV7-2,CASSLFAGQEAGYTF,TGTGCCAGCAGCTTATTCGCCGGACAGGAGGCCGGCTACACCTTC
TRBJ1-1,.,TRBD1,TRBV27,CASSIGTGDTEAFF,TGTGCCAGCAGTATTGGGACAGGTGACACTGAAGCTTTCTTT
TRBJ1-2,.,.,TRBV4-3,CASSQGKQGNYGYTF,TGCGCCAGCAGCCAAGGAAAACAGGGAAACTATGGCTACACCTTC
TRBJ2-1,.,TRBD2,TRBV5-1,CASSKTSGSSYNEQFF,TGCGCCAGCAGTAAAACTAGCGGGAGCTCCTACAATGAGCAGTTCTTC
TRBJ2-1,.,TRBD2,TRBV7-2,CASSLWGLADGGVF,TGTGCCAGCAGCTTATGGGGCTTAGCGGACGGGGGGGTCTTC
TRBJ1-1,.,.,TRBV18,CASSPPGDTEAFF,TGTGCCAGCTCACCTCCAGGGGACACTGAAGCTTTCTTT
TRBJ2-3,.,.,TRBV19,CASSMSRGPYTDTQYF,TGTGCCAGTAGTATGTCTCGGGGTCCCTACACAGATACGCAGTATTTT
TRBJ1-2,.,.,TRBV19,CASSPDGLYGYTF,TGTGCCAGTAGCCCGGACGGACTCTATGGCTACACCTTC
TRBJ2-1,few,.,TRBV29-1,CSVVAAGWYNEQFF,TGCAGCGTTGTCGCGGCAGGGTGGTACAATGAGCAGTTCTTC
TRBJ1-6,once,TRBD1,TRBV13,CASSGGQGRNSPLHF,TGTGCCAGCAGCGGGGGACAGGGACGCAATTCACCCCTCCACTTT